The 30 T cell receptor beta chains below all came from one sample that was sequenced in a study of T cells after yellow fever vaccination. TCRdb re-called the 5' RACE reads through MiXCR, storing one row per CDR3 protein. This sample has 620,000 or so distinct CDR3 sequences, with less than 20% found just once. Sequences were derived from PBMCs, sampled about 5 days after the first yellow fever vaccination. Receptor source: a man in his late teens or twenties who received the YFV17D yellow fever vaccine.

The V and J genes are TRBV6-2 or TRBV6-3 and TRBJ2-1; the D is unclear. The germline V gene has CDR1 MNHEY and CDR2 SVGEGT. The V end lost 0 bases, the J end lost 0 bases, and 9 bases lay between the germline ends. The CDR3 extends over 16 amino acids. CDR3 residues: CASSYSFGSSYNEQFF. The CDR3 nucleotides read TGTGCCAGCAGTTACTCGTTCGGAAGCTCCTACAATGAGCAGTTCTTC.

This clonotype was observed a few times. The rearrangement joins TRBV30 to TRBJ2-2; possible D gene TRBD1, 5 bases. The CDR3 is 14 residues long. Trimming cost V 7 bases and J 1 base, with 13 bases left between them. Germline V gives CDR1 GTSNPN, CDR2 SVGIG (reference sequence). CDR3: CASQGFGNTGELFF. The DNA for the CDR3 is TGTGCCTCTCAGGGTTTTGGGAACACCGGGGAGCTGTTTTTT.

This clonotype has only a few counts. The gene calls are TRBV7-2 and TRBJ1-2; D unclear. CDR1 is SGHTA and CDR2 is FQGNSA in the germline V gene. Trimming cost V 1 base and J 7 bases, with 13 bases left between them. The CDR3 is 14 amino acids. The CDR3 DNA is TGTGCCAGCAGCTTAGTTTCAGGATTCCGTGGCTACACCTTC. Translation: CASSLVSGFRGYTF.

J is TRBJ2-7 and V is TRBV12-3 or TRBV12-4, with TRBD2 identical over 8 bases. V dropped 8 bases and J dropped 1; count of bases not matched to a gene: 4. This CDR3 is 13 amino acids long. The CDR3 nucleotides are TGTGCCAGCTTAGTAGCGGGGTCCTACGAGCAGTACTTC. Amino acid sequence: CASLVAGSYEQYF.

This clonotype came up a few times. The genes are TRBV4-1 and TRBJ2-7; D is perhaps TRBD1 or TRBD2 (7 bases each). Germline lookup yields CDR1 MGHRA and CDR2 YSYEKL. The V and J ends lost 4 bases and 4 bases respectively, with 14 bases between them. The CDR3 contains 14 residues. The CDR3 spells CASSPQGRGYEQYF. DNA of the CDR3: TGCGCCAGCAGCCCACAGGGGAGGGGATACGAGCAGTACTTC.

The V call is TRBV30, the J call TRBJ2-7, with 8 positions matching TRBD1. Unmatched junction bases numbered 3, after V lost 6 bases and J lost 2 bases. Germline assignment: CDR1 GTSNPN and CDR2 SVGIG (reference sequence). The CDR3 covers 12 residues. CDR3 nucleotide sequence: TGTGCCTGTCAGGGGGCAGCCTACGAGCAGTACTTC. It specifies CACQGAAYEQYF.

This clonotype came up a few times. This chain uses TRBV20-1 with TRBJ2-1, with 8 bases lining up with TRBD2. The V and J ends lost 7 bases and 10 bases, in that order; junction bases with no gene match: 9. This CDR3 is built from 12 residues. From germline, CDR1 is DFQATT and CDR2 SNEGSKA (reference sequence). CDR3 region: CSVRAGAREQFF. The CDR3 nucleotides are TGCAGTGTCCGAGCGGGGGCGAGGGAGCAGTTCTTC.

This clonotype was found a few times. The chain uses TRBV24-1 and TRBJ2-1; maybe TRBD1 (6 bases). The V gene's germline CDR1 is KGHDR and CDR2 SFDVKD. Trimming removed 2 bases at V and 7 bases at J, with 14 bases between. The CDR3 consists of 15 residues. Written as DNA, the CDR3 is TGTGCCACCAGTGATTCTCGCAGGGACATGAATGAGCAGTTCTTC. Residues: CATSDSRRDMNEQFF.

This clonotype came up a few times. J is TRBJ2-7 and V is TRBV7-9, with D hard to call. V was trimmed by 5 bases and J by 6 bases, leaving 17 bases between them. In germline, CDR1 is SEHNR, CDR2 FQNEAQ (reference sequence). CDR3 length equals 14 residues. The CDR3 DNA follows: TGTGCCAGCAGCGCAGACTTTTCGGGCGGCGAGCAGTACTTC. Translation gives CASSADFSGGEQYF. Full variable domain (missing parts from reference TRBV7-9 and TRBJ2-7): DTGVSQNPRHKITKRGQNVTFRCDPISEHNRLYWYRQTLGQGPEFLTYFQNEAQLEKSRLLSDRFSAERPKGSFSTLEIQRTEQGDSAMYLCASSADFSGGEQYFGPGTRLTVT.

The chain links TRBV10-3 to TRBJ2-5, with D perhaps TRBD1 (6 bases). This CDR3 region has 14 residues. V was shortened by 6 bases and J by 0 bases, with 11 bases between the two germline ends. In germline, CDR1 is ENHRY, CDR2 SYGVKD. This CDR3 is CAISARQDQETQYF. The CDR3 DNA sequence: TGTGCCATCAGCGCTAGACAGGACCAAGAGACCCAGTACTTC.

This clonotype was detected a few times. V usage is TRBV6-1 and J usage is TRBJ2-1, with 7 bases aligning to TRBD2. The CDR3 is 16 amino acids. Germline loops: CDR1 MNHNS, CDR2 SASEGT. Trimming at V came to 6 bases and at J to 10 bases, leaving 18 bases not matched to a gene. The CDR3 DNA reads TGTGCCAGCAGGCAATCTAGCGGAACTTCCTTTGGCGAGCAGTTCTTC. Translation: CASRQSSGTSFGEQFF.

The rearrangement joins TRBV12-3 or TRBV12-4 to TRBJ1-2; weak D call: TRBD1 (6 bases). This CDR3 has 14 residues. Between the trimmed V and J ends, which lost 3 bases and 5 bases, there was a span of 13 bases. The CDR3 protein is CASSLTGLLYGYTF. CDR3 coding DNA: TGTGCCAGCAGTTTGACAGGACTACTTTATGGCTACACCTTC.

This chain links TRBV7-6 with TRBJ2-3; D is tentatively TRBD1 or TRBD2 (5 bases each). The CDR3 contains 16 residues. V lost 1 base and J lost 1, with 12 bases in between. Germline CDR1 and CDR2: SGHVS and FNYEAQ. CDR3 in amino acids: CASSLVGVGGTDTQYF. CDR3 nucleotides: TGTGCCAGCAGCTTAGTCGGGGTGGGGGGCACAGATACGCAGTATTTT.

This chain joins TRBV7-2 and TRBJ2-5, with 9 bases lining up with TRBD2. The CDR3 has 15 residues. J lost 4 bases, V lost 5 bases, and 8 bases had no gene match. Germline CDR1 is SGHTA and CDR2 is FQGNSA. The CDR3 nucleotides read TGTGCCAGCAGCCCCGGGGGAGCGGGGGGAGAGACCCAGTACTTC. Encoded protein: CASSPGGAGGETQYF.

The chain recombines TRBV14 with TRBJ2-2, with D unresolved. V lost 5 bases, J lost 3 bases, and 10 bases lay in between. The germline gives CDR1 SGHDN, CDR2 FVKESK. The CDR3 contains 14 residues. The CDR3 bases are TGTGCCAGCAGCGTAATGGGGTACACCGGGGAGCTGTTTTTT. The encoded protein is CASSVMGYTGELFF.

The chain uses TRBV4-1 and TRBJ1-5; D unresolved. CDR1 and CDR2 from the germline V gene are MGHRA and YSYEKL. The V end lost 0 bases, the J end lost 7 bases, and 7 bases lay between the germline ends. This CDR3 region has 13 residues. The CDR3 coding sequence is TGCGCCAGCAGCCAAGATTTAACCCAGCCCCAGCATTTT. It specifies CASSQDLTQPQHF.

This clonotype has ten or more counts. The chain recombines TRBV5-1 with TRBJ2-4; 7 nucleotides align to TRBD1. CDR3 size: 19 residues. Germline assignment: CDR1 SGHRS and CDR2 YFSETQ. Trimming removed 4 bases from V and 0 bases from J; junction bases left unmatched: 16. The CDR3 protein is CASSVHMGQLEIAKNIQYF. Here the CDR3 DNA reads TGCGCCAGCAGCGTCCATATGGGACAGCTAGAAATAGCCAAAAACATTCAGTACTTC.

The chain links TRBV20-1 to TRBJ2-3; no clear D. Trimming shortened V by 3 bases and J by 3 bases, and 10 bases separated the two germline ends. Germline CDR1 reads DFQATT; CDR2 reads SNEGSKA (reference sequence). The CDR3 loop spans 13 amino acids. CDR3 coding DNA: TGCAGTGCTAGCCTTCAAGGTACAGATACGCAGTATTTT. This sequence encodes CSASLQGTDTQYF.

The CDR3 nucleotides are TGTGCCATCAGTGAAGGCGGGGGGGGCACGGGACTGCAGTACTTC. It specifies CAISEGGGGTGLQYF. The chain has TRBV10-3 and TRBJ2-7, with 9 bases lining up with TRBD2. Looked up from germline, CDR1 is ENHRY and CDR2 is SYGVKD. The CDR3 consists of 15 residues. V dropped 3 bases and J dropped 9; count of bases not matched to a gene: 12.

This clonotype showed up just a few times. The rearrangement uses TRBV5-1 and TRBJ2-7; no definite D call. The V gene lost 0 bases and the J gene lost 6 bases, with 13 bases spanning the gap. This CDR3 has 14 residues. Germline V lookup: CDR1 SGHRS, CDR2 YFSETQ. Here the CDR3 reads CASSLGPRSGEQYV. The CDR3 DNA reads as TGCGCCAGCAGCTTGGGGCCGCGTTCGGGCGAGCAGTACGTC.

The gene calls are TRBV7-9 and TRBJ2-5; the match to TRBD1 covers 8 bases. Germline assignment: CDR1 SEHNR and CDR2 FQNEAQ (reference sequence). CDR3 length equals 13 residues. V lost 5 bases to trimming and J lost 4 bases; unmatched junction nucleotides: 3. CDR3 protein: CASSGGTGETQYF. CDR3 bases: TGTGCCAGCAGCGGGGGGACAGGAGAGACCCAGTACTTC.

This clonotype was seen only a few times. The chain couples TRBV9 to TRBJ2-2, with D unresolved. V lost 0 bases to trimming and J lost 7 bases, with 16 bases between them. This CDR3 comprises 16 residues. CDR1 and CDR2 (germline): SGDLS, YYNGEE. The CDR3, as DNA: TGTGCCAGCAGCGTAGTCACGGGCGGCTCCAGCGGGGAGCTGTTTTTT. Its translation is CASSVVTGGSSGELFF. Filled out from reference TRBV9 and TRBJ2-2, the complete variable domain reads DSGVTQTPKHLITATGQRVTLRCSPRSGDLSVYWYQQSLDQGLQFLIQYYNGEERAKGNILERFSAQQFPDLHSELNLSSLELGDSALYFCASSVVTGGSSGELFFGEGSRLTVL.

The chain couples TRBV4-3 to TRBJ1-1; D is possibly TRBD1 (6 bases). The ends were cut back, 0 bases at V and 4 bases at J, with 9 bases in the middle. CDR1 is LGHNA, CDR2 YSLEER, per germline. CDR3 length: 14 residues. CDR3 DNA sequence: TGCGCCAGCAGCCAAGAGGGACATCTCACTGAAGCTTTCTTT. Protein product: CASSQEGHLTEAFF.

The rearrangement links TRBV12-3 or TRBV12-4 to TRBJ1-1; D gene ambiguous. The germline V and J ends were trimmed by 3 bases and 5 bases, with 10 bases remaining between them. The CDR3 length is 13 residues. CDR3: CASSLRLGTEAFF. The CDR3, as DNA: TGTGCCAGCAGTTTGAGGTTAGGGACTGAAGCTTTCTTT.

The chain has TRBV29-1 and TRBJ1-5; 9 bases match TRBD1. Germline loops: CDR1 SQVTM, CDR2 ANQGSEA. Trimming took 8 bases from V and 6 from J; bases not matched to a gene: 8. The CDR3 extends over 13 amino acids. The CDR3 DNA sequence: TGCAGCACTCGACAGGGGGTCGGTCAGCCCCAGCATTTT. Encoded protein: CSTRQGVGQPQHF.

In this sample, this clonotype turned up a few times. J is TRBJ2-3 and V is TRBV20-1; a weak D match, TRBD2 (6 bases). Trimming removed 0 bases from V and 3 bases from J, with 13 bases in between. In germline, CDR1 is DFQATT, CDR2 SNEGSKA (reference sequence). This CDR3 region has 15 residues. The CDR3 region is CSARDPNGGTDTQYF. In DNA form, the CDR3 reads TGCAGTGCTAGAGATCCGAACGGGGGTACAGATACGCAGTATTTT.

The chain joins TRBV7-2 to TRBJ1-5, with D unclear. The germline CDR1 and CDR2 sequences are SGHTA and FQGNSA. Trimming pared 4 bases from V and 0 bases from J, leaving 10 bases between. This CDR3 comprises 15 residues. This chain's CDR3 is CASSWAGYSNQPQHF. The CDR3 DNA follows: TGTGCCAGCAGCTGGGCGGGATATAGCAATCAGCCCCAGCATTTT.

CDR3 protein: CASGSGGVSYNEQFF. The CDR3, as DNA: TGTGCCAGCGGTAGCGGGGGTGTCTCCTACAATGAGCAGTTCTTC. This chain uses TRBV6-1 with TRBJ2-1; TRBD2 aligns across 9 bases. This CDR3 is built from 15 residues. V shed 8 bases and J 0 bases; nucleotides not matched to a gene: 5. Looked up from germline, CDR1 is MNHNS and CDR2 is SASEGT.

CDR3 sequence reads: CASSYSPYGTNTEAFF. In nucleotides, the CDR3 is TGTGCCAGCAGTTACTCTCCCTACGGCACTAACACTGAAGCTTTCTTT. The chain combines TRBV6-5 with TRBJ1-1; D not resolved. Trimming stripped 0 bases from V and 2 bases from J, with 13 bases between. This CDR3 region has 16 residues. CDR1 is MNHEY, CDR2 SVGAGI, per germline.

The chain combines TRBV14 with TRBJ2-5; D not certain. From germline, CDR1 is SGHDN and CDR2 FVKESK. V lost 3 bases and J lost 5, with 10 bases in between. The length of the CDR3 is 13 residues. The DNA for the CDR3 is TGTGCCAGCAGCCATTGGGGTGGGGAGACCCAGTACTTC. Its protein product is CASSHWGGETQYF.